The source of this T cell receptor beta chain is a study of PD-1 blockade in classical Hodgkin lymphoma. V lost 5 bases and J lost 11; bases outside the gene matches: 9. Germline CDR1 reads SGHVS; CDR2 reads FQNEAQ. CDR3 size: 12 residues. Brentuximab vedotin exposure varied, and every patient relapsed after autologous stem cell transplantation. Using immunoSEQ multiplex PCR, the repertoire was profiled, and TCRdb retains in-frame clones only, with some absent. The sample comprises some 90,000 clones, nearly 95% of which are singletons, and around 2.4% rests with the top ten. Material: peripheral blood mononuclear cells (PBMCs), obtained before the second cycle of nivolumab. This TCR derives from a human donor with classical Hodgkin lymphoma. V gene TRBV7-8 combines with J gene TRBJ2-7; TRBD2 matches 7 bases. The CDR3 protein is CASSGRDRREYF. The CDR3 coding sequence is TGTGCCAGCAGCGGGAGGGACCGGAGAGAGTACTTC.